The rows below give T cell receptor beta chains drawn from one sample of a study of blood T cell repertoires in COVID-19. TCRdb's copy holds only in-frame clones and misses some; the assay was immunoSEQ multiplex PCR. The data contain almost 400,000 clones, approximately 87% of them singletons. The sample comprised peripheral blood. The receptors derive from a woman in her sixties with COVID-19, enrolled during active disease. CDR3s include the opening cysteine and the closing phenylalanine or tryptophan. D genes are given only for firm matches. Size is omitted from some rows. Given values are once, few, many or a class for expanded clones.

clone size,V gene,D gene,J gene,CDR3 DNA,CDR3 protein
few,TRBV6-5,NA,TRBJ2-7,TGTGCCAGCACCTCTATCATTCGGGGTCTTCAGTACTTC,CASTSIIRGLQYF
NA,TRBV7-2,TRBD2,TRBJ2-5,TGTGCCAGCAGGCGGGGACTAGCGGGGGCGATGCTCCAAGAGACCCAGTACTTC,CASRRGLAGAMLQETQYF
NA,TRBV5-4,TRBD2,TRBJ2-5,TGTGCCAGCAGCCCCCCTTTTAGCGGGGGGGCCGGGAGCCAGACCCAGTACTTC,CASSPPFSGGAGSQTQYF
NA,TRBV2,NA,TRBJ2-1,TGTGCCAGCCGGGACAACTCCTACAATGAGCAGTTCTTC,CASRDNSYNEQFF
NA,TRBV27,NA,TRBJ2-3,TGTGCCAGCAGAGGGTACAGGGGCACAGATACGCAGTATTTT,CASRGYRGTDTQYF
NA,TRBV7-9,NA,TRBJ1-6,TGTGCCAGCAGCTTAGGCAGGGAAAGGGATTCACCCCTCCACTTT,CASSLGRERDSPLHF
NA,TRBV5-5,TRBD2,TRBJ2-3,TGTGCCGGCAGCCCCCGGGGGGGTAGGACAGATACGCAGTATTTT,CAGSPRGGRTDTQYF
NA,TRBV18,NA,TRBJ1-3,TGTGCCAGCTCAACCTACAGGGAAGCGGGAAACACCATATATTTT,CASSTYREAGNTIYF
NA,TRBV7-9,NA,TRBJ2-7,TGTGCCAGCAGCTTACCCCCAGGAGGTTCCTACGAGCAGTACTTC,CASSLPPGGSYEQYF
NA,TRBV6-1,TRBD1,TRBJ1-1,TGTGCCAGCAGTGAAAGGGGACAGAAAATTGAAGCTTTCTTT,CASSERGQKIEAFF
NA,TRBV30,TRBD1,TRBJ2-5,TGTGCCTGGAGTCAGGGGGTGGAAGAGACCCAGTACTTC,CAWSQGVEETQYF
NA,TRBV30,NA,TRBJ2-3,TGTGCCTGGAGTGGGGGGCCAGATACGCAGTATTTT,CAWSGGPDTQYF
NA,TRBV5-6,TRBD1,TRBJ1-2,TGTGCCAGCAGCTTGGATCGGGACAGCTATGGCTACACCTTC,CASSLDRDSYGYTF
NA,TRBV10-3,TRBD1,TRBJ2-7,TGTGCCATCAGTGATAGGGGACAGGGGGCTTGGGAGCAGTACTTC,CAISDRGQGAWEQYF
once,TRBV5-4,NA,TRBJ1-2,TGTGCCAGCAGCCTGGCATCGGGACAAATCTATGGCTACACCTTC,CASSLASGQIYGYTF
once,TRBV5-4,TRBD1,TRBJ1-2,TGTGCCAGCAGCCTACGGACAGGGGGCGGAAACTATGGCTACACCTTC,CASSLRTGGGNYGYTF
NA,TRBV7-6,NA,TRBJ2-2,TGTGCCAGCAGCTTACAAACGAACACCGGGGAGCTGTTTTTT,CASSLQTNTGELFF
NA,TRBV7-8,NA,TRBJ2-2,TGTGCCAGCAGCTCCCCCCTGCGGGGGAACACCGGGGAGCTGTTTTTT,CASSSPLRGNTGELFF
NA,TRBV18,NA,TRBJ1-1,TGTGCCAGCTCACCTCTTCAGGACACTGAAGCTTTCTTT,CASSPLQDTEAFF
NA,TRBV5-8,TRBD1,TRBJ2-3,TGTGCCAGCCGGGACAGTAACACAGATACGCAGTATTTT,CASRDSNTDTQYF
NA,TRBV6-6,NA,TRBJ2-4,TGTGCCAGCATGCTATTCAGAGGCATTCAGTACTTC,CASMLFRGIQYF
NA,TRBV19,NA,TRBJ1-3,TGTGCCAGTAGTACTAGGGGCTCTGGAAACACCATATATTTT,CASSTRGSGNTIYF